Listed here is a single TCR beta chain. The sample originates from a study of cytomegalovirus exposure and HLA in healthy donors. CDR1 is SGHAT and CDR2 is FQNNGV in the germline V gene. J was trimmed by 1 base and V by 3 bases; bases with no gene match: 8. The CDR3 covers 17 residues. Generated by immunoSEQ multiplex PCR, the TCRdb table keeps only in-frame clones and is missing some. The sample carries 130,000 or so clones, approximately 92% recorded once. The chain links TRBV11-2 to TRBJ2-3, with 9 bases matching TRBD2. The sample was PBMCs. This receptor was identified in a young woman in good health and CMV-seropositive. CDR3 coding DNA: TGTGCCAGCAGCTTCCCCTCCTGGACTAGCGGCACAGATACGCAGTATTTT. Its protein is CASSFPSWTSGTDTQYF.